This TCR beta chain is drawn from a study of blood T cell repertoires in COVID-19. Authors' methods: Researchers report that nucleated cell counts were estimated from reference gene primer amplification. The table came from immunoSEQ multiplex PCR; TCRdb's copy has only in-frame clones and leaves some out. That table supplies the V and J calls and clone size; D and trimming were determined from the DNA. The sample has 200,000 to 250,000 clones, around 80% seen once. V dropped 6 bases and J dropped 4 bases, with 19 bases sitting between them. Germline V CDR1 and CDR2: MDHEN, SYDVKM. The CDR3 runs to 16 residues.

This receptor was identified in a woman in her thirties or forties with acute COVID-19. The chain combines TRBV28 with TRBJ2-1; perhaps TRBD1 as D (5 bases). Sequencing used PBMCs or T cells enriched from blood (not recorded which). This CDR3 reads CASSLPTVMIYNEQFF. The CDR3 nucleotides are TGTGCCAGCAGCCTGCCGACAGTCATGATTTACAATGAGCAGTTCTTC.